This T cell receptor beta chain derives from a study of blood T cell repertoires in COVID-19. Using immunoSEQ multiplex PCR, the repertoire was profiled, and TCRdb retains in-frame clones only, with some absent. The table has about 210,000 clones, 81% seen once. The sequenced material came from PBMCs or T cells enriched from blood (not recorded which). This sequence was found in a woman aged 50 to 60 with acute COVID-19.

CDR3 DNA sequence: TGTGCCAGCAGCCCGACAGGGAATGAGCAGTTCTTC. This encodes CASSPTGNEQFF. The rearrangement joins TRBV11-2 to TRBJ2-1; 7 positions match TRBD1. Trimming removed 5 bases from V and 7 bases from J; junction bases left unmatched: 2. The CDR3 has 12 residues. Germline CDR1 and CDR2: SGHAT and FQNNGV.